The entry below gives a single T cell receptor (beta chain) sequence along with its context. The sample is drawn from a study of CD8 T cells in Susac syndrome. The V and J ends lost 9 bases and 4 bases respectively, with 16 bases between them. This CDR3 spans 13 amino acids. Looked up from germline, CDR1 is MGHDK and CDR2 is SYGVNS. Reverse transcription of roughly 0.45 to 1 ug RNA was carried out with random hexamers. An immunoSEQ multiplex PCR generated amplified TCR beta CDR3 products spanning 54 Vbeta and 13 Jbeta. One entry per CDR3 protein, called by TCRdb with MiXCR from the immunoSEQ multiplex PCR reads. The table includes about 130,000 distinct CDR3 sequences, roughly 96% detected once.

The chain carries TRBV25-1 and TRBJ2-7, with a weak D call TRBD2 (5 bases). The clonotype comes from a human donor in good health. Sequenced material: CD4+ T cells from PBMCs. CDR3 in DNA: TGTGCCAGTACCCGAGGGCGCAGATACGAGCAGTACTTC. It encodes CASTRGRRYEQYF.